The 9 T cell receptor beta chains given below trace back to one sample, sequenced in a study of cytomegalovirus exposure and HLA in healthy donors. Only in-frame clones appear in the TCRdb table, and some are missing; sequencing was by immunoSEQ multiplex PCR. The sample contains around 300,000 clones, about 90% of which appear only once. Sequenced: PBMCs. The receptor source for this set is a woman in her twenties or thirties in good health and CMV-seropositive.

The rearrangement links TRBV5-1 to TRBJ2-7; D is possibly TRBD1 or TRBD2 (6 bases each). The CDR3 consists of 13 residues. Trimming shortened V by 0 bases and J by 5 bases, and 9 bases separated the two germline ends. The germline V gene encodes CDR1 SGHRS and CDR2 YFSETQ. For the CDR3, the DNA is TGCGCCAGCAGCTTGGAAGGGGGGAACGAGCAGTACTTC. Protein product: CASSLEGGNEQYF.

The rearrangement uses TRBV30 and TRBJ1-5; no definite D call. The CDR3 consists of 14 residues. Deletions cut 0 bases from V and 4 bases from J, with 10 bases between. Per germline, CDR1 GTSNPN and CDR2 SVGIG (reference sequence). The CDR3 DNA follows: TGTGCCTGGAGTGTACCCGGACTAAATCAGCCCCAGCATTTT. Translating gives CAWSVPGLNQPQHF.

This sequence joins TRBV4-2 and TRBJ1-5, with D perhaps TRBD1 (6 bases). Between the trimmed V and J ends, which lost 11 bases and 5 bases, there was a span of 10 bases. Germline V gene sequence: CDR1 LGHNA, CDR2 YNFKEQ. The CDR3 sequence is 11 residues long. DNA for the CDR3: TGTGCCGGGGGCGGGTATCAGCCCCAGCATTTT. This gives the protein CAGGGYQPQHF.

The chain has TRBV7-3 and TRBJ2-3; the D is unclear. Looked up from germline, CDR1 is SGHTA and CDR2 is FQGTGA. The length of the CDR3 is 12 residues. Trimming stripped 2 bases from V and 11 bases from J, with 11 bases between. The DNA for the CDR3 is TGTGCCAGCAGCTTAGCACCGGGTGGGCAGTATTTT. This encodes CASSLAPGGQYF.

The chain uses TRBV29-1 and TRBJ2-3, with 8 bases aligning to TRBD2. The CDR3 is 15 residues long. CDR1 and CDR2 (germline): SQVTM, ANQGSEA. Trimming at V came to 4 bases and at J to 2 bases, leaving 8 bases not matched to a gene. The CDR3 sequence: CSVGLLAGPTDTQYF. The CDR3 DNA is TGCAGCGTTGGTCTGTTAGCGGGACCCACAGATACGCAGTATTTT.

The chain joins TRBV6-1 to TRBJ2-5; no definite D call. Trimming removed 7 bases from V and 3 bases from J, with 3 bases in between. Per germline, CDR1 MNHNS and CDR2 SASEGT. The CDR3 loop spans 10 amino acids. The CDR3 spells CASTEETQYF. CDR3 nucleotide sequence: TGTGCCAGCACCGAAGAGACCCAGTACTTC.

This clone was recorded once. The rearrangement links TRBV4-2 to TRBJ1-1; tentatively, D is TRBD1 (5 bases). The CDR3 is made up of 14 amino acids. V lost 6 bases, J lost 3 bases, and 14 bases lay in between. Germline V gene data show CDR1 as LGHNA and CDR2 as YNFKEQ. CDR3 loop: CASRDRGPHTEAFF. The CDR3 nucleotides read TGTGCCAGCAGGGATCGGGGACCACACACTGAAGCTTTCTTT.

This clone was detected only once. The chain has TRBV28 and TRBJ1-2, with 9 bases lining up with TRBD1. The junction had 4 bases not matched to a gene; V was cut back by 4 bases and J by 4 bases. The germline CDR1 and CDR2 sequences are MDHEN and SYDVKM. The CDR3 runs 14 residues. CDR3 DNA: TGTGCCAGCAGTTCTGACAGGGGGGTCTATGGCTACACCTTC. Amino acids: CASSSDRGVYGYTF.

This chain links TRBV6-6 with TRBJ2-1, with D perhaps given as TRBD1 or TRBD2 (5 bases each). V lost 5 bases to trimming and J lost 8 bases, with 19 bases between them. The CDR3 loop spans 15 amino acids. CDR1 is MNHNY and CDR2 is SVGAGI in the germline V gene (reference sequence). This chain's CDR3 is CASSLRDPEVDEQFF. The CDR3, as DNA: TGTGCCAGCAGTCTCCGGGACCCGGAGGTCGATGAGCAGTTCTTC.